This T cell receptor (beta chain) was profiled in a study of T cell responses to AZD1222 COVID-19 vaccine. Study findings and constraints: In a largely white British group with more females than males, clonal diversity was possibly underestimated.

Assay: immunoSEQ multiplex PCR; the TCRdb copy retains only in-frame clones and omits some. Of 96,000 or so clones listed, 85% to 90% are singletons. Of note for this clone: The target antigen is unknown.

This receptor was identified in an adult in good health. The source material was peripheral blood, sampled on day 0 of AZD1222 vaccination.

The CDR3 bases are TGTGCCAGCAGCCCAAACCAGGAGCAGTACTTC. Protein sequence: CASSPNQEQYF. The chain couples TRBV7-9 to TRBJ2-7; no clear D. Germline V gene lookup returns CDR1 SEHNR and CDR2 FQNEAQ (reference sequence). The CDR3 is 11 amino acids. Trimming took off 5 bases at V and 7 bases at J, with 9 bases between the two ends.